This passage covers 24 T cell receptor beta chains from one sample sequenced in a study of neoadjuvant anti-PD-1 for oral cavity cancer. Generated by immunoSEQ multiplex PCR, the TCRdb table keeps only in-frame clones and is missing some. Here the sample spans around 60,000 clones, 79% being singletons. This specimen was PBMCs, taken before nivolumab (anti-PD-1) treatment. All receptors come from a person aged 40-85 years with oral cavity squamous cell carcinoma.

The rearrangement links TRBV5-6 to TRBJ1-1, with 8 nucleotides matching TRBD1. The CDR3 is 14 residues long. J was trimmed by 4 bases and V by 4 bases; bases with no gene match: 6. Germline V gives CDR1 SGHDT, CDR2 YYEEEE. The CDR3 bases are TGTGCCAGCAGCCCCGGACAGGGAGGCACTGAAGCTTTCTTT. This sequence encodes CASSPGQGGTEAFF.

This clone was recorded many times. The gene calls are TRBV10-3 and TRBJ2-2; D is possibly TRBD1 (5 bases). Germline lookup yields CDR1 ENHRY and CDR2 SYGVKD. Trimming left V 2 bases short and J 5 bases short, with 9 bases between. The length of the CDR3 is 14 residues. As DNA, the CDR3 is TGTGCCATCAGTGAGACATCAGGGACCGGGGAGCTGTTTTTT. It specifies CAISETSGTGELFF.

This chain connects TRBV6-4 to TRBJ2-1; 8 positions agree with TRBD2. V shed 0 bases, J shed 4 bases, and the junction held 2 bases outside the gene matches. The CDR3 contains 15 residues. Per the germline V gene, CDR1 is MRHNA and CDR2 is SNTAGT. The CDR3 nucleotides read TGTGCCAGCAGTGACTCTGGCGGGGGGTACAATGAGCAGTTCTTC. Translating it yields CASSDSGGGYNEQFF.

The chain recombines TRBV6-1 with TRBJ1-5; D is unresolved. The germline V gene encodes CDR1 MNHNS and CDR2 SASEGT. V lost 6 bases to trimming and J lost 2 bases, with 14 bases between them. The CDR3 consists of 15 residues. The CDR3 nucleotides read TGTGCCAGCAGACTTGAGGGTAAGGGCAATCAGCCCCAGCATTTT. It encodes CASRLEGKGNQPQHF.

The gene calls are TRBV2 and TRBJ2-1; D perhaps matches TRBD2 (7 bases). Deletions cut 0 bases from V and 15 bases from J, with 15 bases between. The germline CDR1 and CDR2 sequences are SNHLY and FYNNEI. The CDR3 consists of 13 residues. Written as DNA, the CDR3 is TGTGCCAGCAGTGAAGCGCGAGGGGGGGTTGGGTTCTTC. This sequence encodes CASSEARGGVGFF.

This chain connects TRBV29-1 to TRBJ2-5, with D unresolved. Germline CDR1 and CDR2: SQVTM and ANQGSEA. The CDR3 consists of 13 residues. The V gene lost 7 bases and the J gene lost 4 bases, with 16 bases spanning the gap. CDR3 residues: CSALGETLETQYF. The CDR3 DNA sequence: TGCAGCGCCCTCGGAGAGACCTTAGAGACCCAGTACTTC.

The chain combines TRBV5-5 with TRBJ2-1, with a weak D call TRBD1 (7 bases). This CDR3 has 15 amino acids. Trimming cost V 4 bases and J 1 base, with 12 bases left between them. Germline CDR1 reads SGHKS; CDR2 reads YYEKEE (reference sequence). The CDR3, as DNA: TGTGCCAGCAGCATAGCGGACAGGTCCTACAATGAGCAGTTCTTC. Amino acids: CASSIADRSYNEQFF.

The genes are TRBV28 and TRBJ1-2, with D perhaps TRBD1 (5 bases). Germline assignment: CDR1 MDHEN and CDR2 SYDVKM. The CDR3 is 13 residues long. V lost 5 bases, J lost 4 bases, and 11 bases lay in between. CDR3 coding DNA: TGTGCCAGCAGTCTACGGGGCAGCTATGGCTACACCTTC. Protein sequence: CASSLRGSYGYTF.

This chain uses TRBV19 with TRBJ2-5, with 7 nucleotides matching TRBD1. The CDR3 is made up of 15 amino acids. J lost 4 bases, V lost 3 bases, and 8 bases had no gene match. Germline V lookup: CDR1 LNHDA, CDR2 SQIVND (reference sequence). This CDR3 is CASSIARGSGETQYF. The CDR3 coding sequence is TGTGCCAGTAGTATCGCCAGGGGGTCGGGAGAGACCCAGTACTTC.

This chain joins TRBV5-6 and TRBJ2-2; D gene unclear. CDR3 length equals 16 residues. Looked up from germline, CDR1 is SGHDT and CDR2 is YYEEEE. Trimming cost V 2 bases and J 5 bases, with 16 bases left between them. The CDR3 loop reads CASSLGFRRWTGELFF. CDR3 bases: TGTGCCAGCAGCTTAGGATTTCGGCGATGGACCGGGGAGCTGTTTTTT.

The J gene is TRBJ1-5, the V gene TRBV7-2, with D perhaps matching TRBD1 (5 bases). Germline V lookup: CDR1 SGHTA, CDR2 FQGNSA. The ends were cut back, 7 bases at V and 2 bases at J, with 15 bases in the middle. This CDR3 spans 15 amino acids. The CDR3 nucleotides read TGTGCCAGCAACGGGGACTTAGGCCGCAATCAGCCCCAGCATTTT. Its protein is CASNGDLGRNQPQHF. Based on the CDR3 plus reference TRBV7-2 and TRBJ1-5, the full variable domain is GAGVSQSPSNKVTEKGKDVELRCDPISGHTALYWYRQSLGQGLEFLIYFQGNSAPDKSGLPSDRFSAERTGGSVSTLTIQRTQQEDSAVYLCASNGDLGRNQPQHFGDGTRLSIL.

The chain couples TRBV5-3 to TRBJ1-1; D not certain. TRBV5-3 carries the ORF label, with uncertain function. Trimming pared 0 bases from V and 0 bases from J, leaving 15 bases between. CDR3 size: 17 residues. CDR3 loop: CARSLGDIALLNTEAFF. The CDR3, as DNA: TGTGCCAGAAGCTTGGGGGATATCGCGCTTTTGAACACTGAAGCTTTCTTT.

This chain links TRBV27 with TRBJ1-1; D ambiguous. V lost 5 bases, J lost 1 base, and 11 bases lay in between. Germline V CDR1 and CDR2: MNHEY, SMNVEV (reference sequence). The CDR3 covers 14 residues. This chain's CDR3 is CASSPPVGNTEAFF. CDR3 DNA: TGTGCCAGCAGTCCGCCAGTCGGGAACACTGAAGCTTTCTTT.

V and J are TRBV29-1 and TRBJ2-5; no clear D. The CDR3 is 12 residues long. Germline assignment: CDR1 SQVTM and CDR2 ANQGSEA. Between the trimmed V and J ends, which lost 4 bases and 1 base, there was a span of 7 bases. The CDR3 protein is CSVAYVQETQYF. For the CDR3, the DNA is TGCAGCGTTGCTTATGTCCAAGAGACCCAGTACTTC.

The chain is built from TRBV6-6 and TRBJ1-2, with 7 bases identical to TRBD1. V trimming: 2 bases; J trimming: 8 bases; junction bases outside the gene matches: 5. This CDR3 is built from 13 residues. CDR1 MNHNY and CDR2 SVGAGI come from the germline V gene (reference sequence). The CDR3 DNA reads TGTGCCAGCAGTTACCACAGGGGCGTGGGCTACACCTTC. This sequence encodes CASSYHRGVGYTF.

This chain uses TRBV5-1 with TRBJ1-1, with TRBD1 identical over 12 bases. With V trimmed by 3 bases and J by 6 bases, 6 bases remained unmatched. The germline V gene encodes CDR1 SGHRS and CDR2 YFSETQ. The CDR3 spans 15 residues. CDR3 amino acids: CASSSEGQGASEAFF. The CDR3 nucleotides read TGCGCCAGCAGCTCCGAGGGACAGGGGGCGTCTGAAGCTTTCTTT.

The chain recombines TRBV27 with TRBJ2-3, with TRBD2 matching 7 bases. Germline CDR1 is MNHEY and CDR2 is SMNVEV (reference sequence). V lost 8 bases and J lost 1; bases outside the gene matches: 6. The CDR3 has 14 residues. The DNA of the CDR3 is TGTGCCAGCCGCACGGGGGGACGCACAGATACGCAGTATTTT. This gives the protein CASRTGGRTDTQYF.

Here the CDR3 reads CASSLRTGVYNEQFF. CDR3 coding DNA: TGTGCCAGCAGTCTTAGGACAGGGGTCTACAATGAGCAGTTCTTC. V gene TRBV27 combines with J gene TRBJ2-1, with 9 positions matching TRBD1. J was trimmed by 3 bases and V by 5 bases; bases with no gene match: 5. CDR3 length equals 15 residues. From germline, CDR1 is MNHEY and CDR2 SMNVEV (reference sequence).

The V call is TRBV27, the J call TRBJ1-5, with D perhaps TRBD1 (6 bases). This CDR3 contains 14 residues. Deletions cut 0 bases from V and 4 bases from J, with 7 bases between. Germline CDR1 is MNHEY and CDR2 is SMNVEV (reference sequence). CDR3 nucleotide sequence: TGTGCCAGCAGTTTATCACAGGGAAATCAGCCCCAGCATTTT. This gives the protein CASSLSQGNQPQHF.

CDR3 nucleotide sequence: TGCGCCAGCAGCCAAGATGGTGGGACAACTCACAACGTCCTGACTTTC. This gives the protein CASSQDGGTTHNVLTF. This chain joins TRBV4-1 and TRBJ2-6; D is possibly TRBD1 (6 bases). V lost 0 bases, J lost 9 bases, and 15 bases lay in between. Looked up from germline, CDR1 is MGHRA and CDR2 is YSYEKL. CDR3 length: 16 amino acids.

The table lists this clone with a few counts. This sequence joins TRBV11-3 and TRBJ2-1; 13 bases align to TRBD2. The CDR3 contains 17 residues. Trimming removed 1 base from V and 0 bases from J; junction bases left unmatched: 0. Per the germline V gene, CDR1 is SGHNT and CDR2 is YENEEA. In nucleotides, the CDR3 is TGTGCCAGCAGCTTAGGGACTAGCGGGGGCTCCTACAATGAGCAGTTCTTC. Amino acid sequence: CASSLGTSGGSYNEQFF. The full variable domain, with the rest looked up from reference TRBV11-3 and TRBJ2-1, is EAGVVQSPRYKIIEKKQPVAFWCNPISGHNTLYWYLQNLGQGPELLIRYENEEAVDDSQLPKDRFSAERLKGVDSTLKIQPAELGDSAVYLCASSLGTSGGSYNEQFFGPGTRLTVL.

This clone was seen only once. This chain links TRBV10-3 with TRBJ2-1; D call uncertain. The CDR3 is 14 amino acids. V was clipped by 2 bases and J by 2 bases, with 7 bases between them. CDR1 ENHRY and CDR2 SYGVKD come from the germline V gene. CDR3 coding DNA: TGTGCCATCAGTGAGCCTACTACCTACAATGAGCAGTTCTTC. Its translation: CAISEPTTYNEQFF.

The chain recombines TRBV28 with TRBJ1-1; D is possibly TRBD1 (6 bases). The germline CDR1 and CDR2 sequences are MDHEN and SYDVKM. The CDR3 runs 16 residues. V was shortened by 2 bases and J by 3 bases, with 16 bases between the two germline ends. The CDR3 spells CASSLKGGIRDTEAFF. The CDR3 nucleotides read TGTGCCAGCAGTTTAAAAGGGGGGATTAGGGACACTGAAGCTTTCTTT.

This clone has just a few counts. This sequence joins TRBV5-1 and TRBJ2-3; a weak D match, TRBD1 (6 bases). CDR1 and CDR2 from the germline V gene are SGHRS and YFSETQ. The CDR3 runs to 13 residues. Trimming cost V 4 bases and J 9 bases, with 15 bases left between them. The CDR3 bases are TGCGCCAGCAGCCCTGATTTGAGGGGGACGCAGTATTTT. It is translated as CASSPDLRGTQYF.